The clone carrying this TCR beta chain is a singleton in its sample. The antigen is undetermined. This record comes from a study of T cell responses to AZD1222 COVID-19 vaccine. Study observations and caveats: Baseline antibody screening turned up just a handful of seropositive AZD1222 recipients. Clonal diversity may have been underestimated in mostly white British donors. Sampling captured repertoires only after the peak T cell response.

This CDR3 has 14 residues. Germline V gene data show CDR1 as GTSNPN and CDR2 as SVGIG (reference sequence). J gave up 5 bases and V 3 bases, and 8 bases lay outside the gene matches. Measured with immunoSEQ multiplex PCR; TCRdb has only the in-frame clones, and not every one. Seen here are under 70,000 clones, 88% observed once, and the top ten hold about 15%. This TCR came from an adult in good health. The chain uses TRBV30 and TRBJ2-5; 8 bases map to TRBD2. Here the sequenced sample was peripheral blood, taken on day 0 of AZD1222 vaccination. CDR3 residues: CAWRAGTRDETQYF. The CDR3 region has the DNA TGTGCCTGGAGGGCCGGGACTAGAGACGAGACCCAGTACTTC.